This T cell receptor beta chain was identified in a study of CD8 T cells in Susac syndrome. This clonotype was recorded only once. Sequencing targeted TCR beta in blood CD8+ and CD4+ T cells. Controls were healthy donors (matched for age and sex). The CDR3 sequence is 16 residues long. The ends lost 6 bases at V and 4 bases at J; junction bases unmatched: 12. Reverse transcription of roughly 0.45 to 1 ug RNA was carried out with random hexamers. TCR beta CDR3 was amplified by immunoSEQ covering 54 Vbeta and 13 Jbeta. TCRdb re-called the immunoSEQ multiplex PCR reads with MiXCR, one entry per CDR3 protein. This table holds some 110,000 distinct CDR3 sequences, more than 90% found once.

Sequencing input: CD4+ T cells from PBMCs. The source is a human donor in good health. The chain uses TRBV12-3 or TRBV12-4 and TRBJ2-1; TRBD1 aligns across 7 bases. As DNA, the CDR3 is TGTGCCAGCAGCTTGACAGGACAGGCAGGGTACAATGAGCAGTTCTTC. Translated, it gives CASSLTGQAGYNEQFF.